A selection of T cell receptor beta chains follows, all from one sample in a study of blood T cell repertoires in COVID-19. Sequencing was performed with immunoSEQ multiplex PCR; in TCRdb, only in-frame clones are kept and a portion is missing. The profile covers approximately 190,000 clones, with around 86% appearing a single time and about 6.5% taken by the ten largest. Sequenced sample: peripheral blood. These TCRs come from a woman aged 40 to 55 with acute or convalescent COVID-19. Each CDR3 is given with its conserved first and last residue. D genes are given only for firm matches. Clone size appears in some rows only: once, few, many, or a class for an expanded clone.

d_gene: NA
abundance: NA
v_gene: TRBV9
j_gene: TRBJ2-1
CDR3aa: CASSGEDSTNYNEQFF
CDR3nt: TGTGCCAGCAGCGGAGAAGACAGCACTAATTACAATGAGCAGTTCTTC

d_gene: TRBD1
abundance: NA
v_gene: TRBV30
j_gene: TRBJ2-2
CDR3aa: CAWMGDSYSPNTGELFF
CDR3nt: TGTGCCTGGATGGGGGACAGTTACTCCCCGAACACCGGGGAGCTGTTTTTT

d_gene: NA
abundance: NA
v_gene: TRBV30
j_gene: TRBJ1-6
CDR3aa: CAWSIDWNSPLHF
CDR3nt: TGTGCCTGGAGTATCGACTGGAATTCACCCCTCCACTTT

d_gene: TRBD2
abundance: once
v_gene: TRBV5-1
j_gene: TRBJ2-1
CDR3aa: CASSLGTSRIHEQFF
CDR3nt: TGCGCCAGCAGCTTGGGGACTAGTCGGATCCATGAGCAGTTCTTC

d_gene: NA
abundance: NA
v_gene: TRBV7-9
j_gene: TRBJ2-7
CDR3aa: CASARGGGAYEQYF
CDR3nt: TGTGCCAGCGCGAGGGGGGGAGGCGCCTACGAGCAGTACTTC

d_gene: NA
abundance: NA
v_gene: TRBV5-1
j_gene: TRBJ2-3
CDR3aa: CASSLTLASDTQYF
CDR3nt: TGCGCCAGCAGCTTGACCTTGGCATCAGATACGCAGTATTTT

d_gene: TRBD2
abundance: NA
v_gene: TRBV6-5
j_gene: TRBJ2-1
CDR3aa: CASRARGGVRNEQFF
CDR3nt: TGTGCCAGCAGAGCGCGGGGGGGGGTCAGGAATGAGCAGTTCTTC

d_gene: NA
abundance: NA
v_gene: TRBV6-6
j_gene: TRBJ1-1
CDR3aa: CASRGRGVENTEAFF
CDR3nt: TGTGCCAGCAGAGGTCGGGGGGTGGAGAACACTGAAGCTTTCTTT

d_gene: NA
abundance: NA
v_gene: TRBV19
j_gene: TRBJ2-2
CDR3aa: CASRSFRQANTGELFF
CDR3nt: TGTGCCAGTAGATCATTCCGACAAGCGAACACCGGGGAGCTGTTTTTT

d_gene: TRBD1
abundance: NA
v_gene: TRBV6-6
j_gene: TRBJ2-7
CDR3aa: CASSRRQGEHEQYF
CDR3nt: TGTGCCAGCAGCCGAAGACAGGGTGAACACGAGCAGTACTTC

d_gene: TRBD1
abundance: NA
v_gene: TRBV19
j_gene: TRBJ2-5
CDR3aa: CASVGTGEETQYF
CDR3nt: TGTGCCAGCGTAGGGACAGGGGAAGAGACCCAGTACTTC

d_gene: TRBD1
abundance: NA
v_gene: TRBV5-1
j_gene: TRBJ1-2
CDR3aa: CASSQGDSYGYTF
CDR3nt: TGCGCCAGCAGCCAGGGGGACAGCTATGGCTACACCTTC

d_gene: NA
abundance: NA
v_gene: TRBV7-9
j_gene: TRBJ2-2
CDR3aa: CASSLDYSGGELFF
CDR3nt: TGTGCCAGCAGCTTAGACTACAGCGGCGGGGAGCTGTTTTTT

d_gene: TRBD1
abundance: NA
v_gene: TRBV4-1
j_gene: TRBJ1-2
CDR3aa: CASSPGTGIYGYTF
CDR3nt: TGCGCCAGCAGCCCCGGGACAGGGATCTATGGCTACACCTTC

d_gene: NA
abundance: NA
v_gene: TRBV10-2
j_gene: TRBJ2-2
CDR3aa: CASAQSDLLDSGELFF
CDR3nt: TGCGCCAGTGCCCAGTCCGACCTACTAGATTCCGGGGAGCTGTTTTTT